This TCR beta chain is from a study of T cell responses to AZD1222 COVID-19 vaccine. Points from the study as a whole: Only six people who got AZD1222 tested seropositive at baseline. Reports indicate that nearly half of spike-specific TCRs are directed at unmutated variant regions.

Data came from immunoSEQ multiplex PCR; TCRdb stores just in-frame clones and leaves some out. The sample has over 150,000 clones, roughly 90% seen once; the top ten hold 4.3%. This CDR3 is 16 amino acids long. Germline CDR1 MNHEY, CDR2 SMNVEV (reference sequence). V lost 0 bases and J lost 10, with 16 bases in between. A remark on this clone: Its antigen is as yet unknown.

The sequence came from an adult who received the AZD1222 COVID-19 vaccine. The sequencing used peripheral blood, collected 28 days after the second AZD1222 dose. The chain links TRBV27 to TRBJ1-6; no reliable D call. CDR3 residues: CASSLSRGAARSPLHF. The DNA of the CDR3 is TGTGCCAGCAGTTTATCGCGGGGTGCCGCAAGGTCACCCCTCCACTTT.